These 6 T cell receptor beta chains share one sample of origin, sequenced in a study of cytomegalovirus exposure and HLA in healthy donors. This PCR relied on a set of 60 Vbeta primers and 13 Jbeta primers. The method was immunoSEQ multiplex PCR; TCRdb's version includes in-frame clones alone and lacks a portion of them. The top ten hold 0.79% of the sample, which has about 110,000 clones, just over 70% seen once. The sequencing sample was made of PBMCs. These receptors all stem from a boy aged 5-17 years in good health and CMV-seronegative.

This clone occurred a few times. This chain connects TRBV5-4 to TRBJ1-2; no clear D. The CDR3 has 15 residues. V lost 0 bases, J lost 0 bases, and 9 bases lay in between. In germline, CDR1 is SGHNT, CDR2 YYREEE (reference sequence). The CDR3 DNA is TGTGCCAGCAGCTTGGACTTTGTTGCTAACTATGGCTACACCTTC. The encoded protein is CASSLDFVANYGYTF. Filled out from reference TRBV5-4 and TRBJ1-2, the complete variable domain reads ETGVTQSPTHLIKTRGQQVTLRCSSQSGHNTVSWYQQALGQGPQFIFQYYREEENGRGNFPPRFSGLQFPNYSSELNVNALELDDSALYLCASSLDFVANYGYTFGSGTRLTVV.

The gene calls are TRBV7-9 and TRBJ2-5; D not resolved. Germline V gene sequence: CDR1 SEHNR, CDR2 FQNEAQ (reference sequence). The CDR3 length is 13 residues. Between the trimmed V and J ends, which lost 5 bases and 9 bases, there was a span of 16 bases. CDR3 in amino acids: CASSPRLVYSQYF. CDR3 nucleotide sequence: TGTGCCAGCAGCCCCCGCTTAGTCTATTCCCAGTACTTC.

This rearrangement joins TRBV6-1 to TRBJ1-2; TRBD1 agrees at 9 bases. V was clipped by 4 bases and J by 5 bases; unmatched bases: 11. The CDR3 covers 16 residues. Germline V gene sequence: CDR1 MNHNS, CDR2 SASEGT. CDR3 loop: CASSVTGGERWYGYTF. CDR3 bases: TGTGCCAGCAGTGTAACAGGGGGCGAAAGGTGGTATGGCTACACCTTC.

This clone was seen more than once but under ten times. V usage is TRBV7-9 and J usage is TRBJ1-4; perhaps TRBD1 as D (6 bases). The CDR3 is 14 residues long. Trimming left V 1 base short and J 5 bases short, with 8 bases between. Germline-derived CDR1 and CDR2 are SEHNR and FQNEAQ (reference sequence). The CDR3 loop is CASSLGTENEKLFF. CDR3 coding DNA: TGTGCCAGCAGCTTAGGGACAGAAAATGAAAAACTGTTTTTT. Full variable domain (missing parts from reference TRBV7-9 and TRBJ1-4): DTGVSQNPRHKITKRGQNVTFRCDPISEHNRLYWYRQTLGQGPEFLTYFQNEAQLEKSRLLSDRFSAERPKGSFSTLEIQRTEQGDSAMYLCASSLGTENEKLFFGSGTQLSVL.

The chain recombines TRBV6-1 with TRBJ1-5; D ambiguous. From germline, CDR1 is MNHNS and CDR2 SASEGT. Trimming stripped 0 bases from V and 9 bases from J, with 9 bases between. There are 13 residues in the CDR3. The CDR3 spells CASSEAPASPQHF. Written as DNA, the CDR3 is TGTGCCAGCAGTGAAGCGCCCGCGTCGCCCCAGCATTTT.

The rearrangement links TRBV5-8 to TRBJ2-5; 8 bases are shared with TRBD1. Per the germline V gene, CDR1 is SGHTS and CDR2 is YDEGEE. With V trimmed by 1 base and J by 3 bases, 5 bases remained unmatched. CDR3 size: 15 residues. The CDR3 DNA sequence: TGTGCCAGCAGCTTGCAGGGGGCCCTTAAAGAGACCCAGTACTTC. Residues: CASSLQGALKETQYF.